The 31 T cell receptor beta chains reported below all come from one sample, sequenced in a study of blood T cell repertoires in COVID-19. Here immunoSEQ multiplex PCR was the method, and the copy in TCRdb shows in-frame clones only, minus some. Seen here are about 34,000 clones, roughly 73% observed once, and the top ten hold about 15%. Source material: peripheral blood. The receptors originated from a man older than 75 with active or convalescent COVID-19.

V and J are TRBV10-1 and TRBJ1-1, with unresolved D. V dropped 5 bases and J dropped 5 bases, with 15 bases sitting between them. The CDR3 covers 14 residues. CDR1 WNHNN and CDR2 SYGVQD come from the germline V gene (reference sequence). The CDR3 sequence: CASSSSGDGTEAFF. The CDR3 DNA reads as TGCGCCAGCAGTAGTTCAGGCGATGGGACTGAAGCTTTCTTT.

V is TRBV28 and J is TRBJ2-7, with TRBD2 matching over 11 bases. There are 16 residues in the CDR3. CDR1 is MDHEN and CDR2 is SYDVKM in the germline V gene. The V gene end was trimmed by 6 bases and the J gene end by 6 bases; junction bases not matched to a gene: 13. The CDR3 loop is CASRESLAGGHSEQYF. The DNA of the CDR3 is TGTGCCAGCAGGGAAAGTCTAGCGGGAGGCCACAGCGAGCAGTACTTC.

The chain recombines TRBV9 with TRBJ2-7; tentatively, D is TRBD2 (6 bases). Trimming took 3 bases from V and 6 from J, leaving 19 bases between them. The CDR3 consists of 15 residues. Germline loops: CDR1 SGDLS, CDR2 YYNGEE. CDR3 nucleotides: TGTGCCAGCAGCGACCCGGGACTGGACCGTCTCGAGCAGTACTTC. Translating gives CASSDPGLDRLEQYF.

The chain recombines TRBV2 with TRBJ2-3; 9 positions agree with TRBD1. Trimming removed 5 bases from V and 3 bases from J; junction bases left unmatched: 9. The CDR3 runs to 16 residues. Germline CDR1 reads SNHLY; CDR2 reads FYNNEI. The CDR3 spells CASSRSTGTGTDTQYF. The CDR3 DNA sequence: TGTGCCAGCAGTCGGAGCACCGGGACAGGGACAGATACGCAGTATTTT.

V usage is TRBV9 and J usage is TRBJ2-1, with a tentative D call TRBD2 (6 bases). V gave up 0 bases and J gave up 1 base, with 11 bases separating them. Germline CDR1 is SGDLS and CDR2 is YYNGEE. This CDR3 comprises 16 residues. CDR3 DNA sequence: TGTGCCAGCAGCGTAGAAGGGACTCATTCCTACAATGAGCAGTTCTTC. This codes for CASSVEGTHSYNEQFF.

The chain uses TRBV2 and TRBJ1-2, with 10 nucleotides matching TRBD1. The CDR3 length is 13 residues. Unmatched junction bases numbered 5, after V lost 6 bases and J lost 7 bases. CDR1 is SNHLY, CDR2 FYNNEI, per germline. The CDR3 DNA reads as TGTGCCAGCAGGACAGGGGGCTTAGGTGGCTACACCTTC. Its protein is CASRTGGLGGYTF.

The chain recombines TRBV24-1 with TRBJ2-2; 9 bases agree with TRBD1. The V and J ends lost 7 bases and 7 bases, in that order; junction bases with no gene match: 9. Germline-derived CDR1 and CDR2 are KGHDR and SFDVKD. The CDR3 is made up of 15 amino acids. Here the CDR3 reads CATRKGQGNGGELFF. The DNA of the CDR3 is TGTGCCACCAGGAAGGGACAGGGTAACGGCGGGGAGCTGTTTTTT.

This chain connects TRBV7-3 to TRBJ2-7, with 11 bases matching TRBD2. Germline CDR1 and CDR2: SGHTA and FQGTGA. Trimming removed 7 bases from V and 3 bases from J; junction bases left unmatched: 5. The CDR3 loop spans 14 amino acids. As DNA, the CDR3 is TGTGCCAGCAAACCAACTAGCGGGAGCTACGAGCAGTACTTC. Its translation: CASKPTSGSYEQYF.

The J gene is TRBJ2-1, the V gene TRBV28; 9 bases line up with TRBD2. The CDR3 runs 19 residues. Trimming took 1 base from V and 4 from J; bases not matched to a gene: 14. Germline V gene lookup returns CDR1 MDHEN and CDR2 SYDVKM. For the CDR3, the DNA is TGTGCCAGCAGTTTATCGGGACTAGCAACCCGATCTTTATACAATGAGCAGTTCTTC. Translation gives CASSLSGLATRSLYNEQFF.

CDR3 sequence reads: CASSLGTGTNEQYF. The DNA for the CDR3 is TGTGCCAGCAGCTTGGGGACAGGGACGAACGAGCAGTACTTC. The rearrangement links TRBV7-6 to TRBJ2-7, with 9 nucleotides matching TRBD1. The junction had 5 bases not matched to a gene; V was cut back by 3 bases and J by 5 bases. The CDR3 length is 14 residues. The germline V gene encodes CDR1 SGHVS and CDR2 FNYEAQ.

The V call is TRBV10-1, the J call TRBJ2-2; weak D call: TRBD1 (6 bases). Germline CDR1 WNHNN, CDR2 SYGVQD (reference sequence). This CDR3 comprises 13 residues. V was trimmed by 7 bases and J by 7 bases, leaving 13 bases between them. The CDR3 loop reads CASTGQLDGELFF. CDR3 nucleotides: TGCGCCAGCACAGGACAGTTGGACGGGGAGCTGTTTTTT.

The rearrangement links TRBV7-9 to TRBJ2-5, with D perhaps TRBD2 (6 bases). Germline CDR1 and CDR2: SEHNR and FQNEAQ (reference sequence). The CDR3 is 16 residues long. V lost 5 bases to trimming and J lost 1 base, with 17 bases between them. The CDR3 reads CASSPPFAGFQETQYF. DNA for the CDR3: TGTGCCAGCAGCCCCCCCTTTGCGGGGTTCCAAGAGACCCAGTACTTC.

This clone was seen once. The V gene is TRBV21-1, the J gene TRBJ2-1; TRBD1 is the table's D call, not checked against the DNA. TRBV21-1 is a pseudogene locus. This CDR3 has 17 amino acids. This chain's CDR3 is CASSKALSQRGYNEQFF. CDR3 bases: TGTGCCAGCAGCAAAGCGCTCTCCCAAAGGGGCTACAATGAGCAGTTCTTC.

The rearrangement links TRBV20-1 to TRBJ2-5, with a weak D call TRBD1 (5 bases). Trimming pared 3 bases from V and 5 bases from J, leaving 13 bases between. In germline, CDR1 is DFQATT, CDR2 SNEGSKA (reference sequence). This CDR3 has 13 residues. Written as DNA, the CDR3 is TGCAGTGCTAGTTCTGGGGCGCCGGAGACCCAGTACTTC. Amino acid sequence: CSASSGAPETQYF.

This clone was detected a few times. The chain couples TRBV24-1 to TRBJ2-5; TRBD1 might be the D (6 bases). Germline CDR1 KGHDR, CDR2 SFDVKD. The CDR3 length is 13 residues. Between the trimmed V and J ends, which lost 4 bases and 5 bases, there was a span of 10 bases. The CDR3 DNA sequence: TGTGCCACCAGTGACGGTCAGGGGGAGACCCAGTACTTC. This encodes CATSDGQGETQYF.

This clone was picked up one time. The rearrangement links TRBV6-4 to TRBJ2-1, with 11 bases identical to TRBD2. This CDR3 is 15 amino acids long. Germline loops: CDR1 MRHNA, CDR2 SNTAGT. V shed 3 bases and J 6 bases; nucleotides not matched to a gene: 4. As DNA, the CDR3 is TGTGCCAGCAGTGAGCTAGCGGGAGGCCCCAATGAGCAGTTCTTC. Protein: CASSELAGGPNEQFF.

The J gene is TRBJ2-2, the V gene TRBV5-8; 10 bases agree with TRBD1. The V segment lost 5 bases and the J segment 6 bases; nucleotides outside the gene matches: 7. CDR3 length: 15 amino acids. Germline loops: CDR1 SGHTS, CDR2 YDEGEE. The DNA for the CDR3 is TGTGCCAGCAGTCCCGGGACAGGGGTAGCCGGGGAGCTGTTTTTT. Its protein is CASSPGTGVAGELFF.

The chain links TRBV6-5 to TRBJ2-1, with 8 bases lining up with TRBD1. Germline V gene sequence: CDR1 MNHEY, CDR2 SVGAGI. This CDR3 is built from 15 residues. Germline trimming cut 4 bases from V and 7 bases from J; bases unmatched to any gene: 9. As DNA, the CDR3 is TGTGCCAGCAGTTTCATGGGACAGGAGAGAAATGAGCAGTTCTTC. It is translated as CASSFMGQERNEQFF.

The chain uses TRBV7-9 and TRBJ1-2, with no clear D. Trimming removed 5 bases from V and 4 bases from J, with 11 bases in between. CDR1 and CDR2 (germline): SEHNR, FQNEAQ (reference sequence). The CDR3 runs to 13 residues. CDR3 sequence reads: CASSPALSYGYTF. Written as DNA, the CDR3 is TGTGCCAGCAGCCCAGCGCTTAGCTATGGCTACACCTTC.

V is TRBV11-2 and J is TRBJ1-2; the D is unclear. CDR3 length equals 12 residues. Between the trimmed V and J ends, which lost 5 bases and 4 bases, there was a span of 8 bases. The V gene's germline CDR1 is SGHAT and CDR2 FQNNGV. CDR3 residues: CASSPHTYGYTF. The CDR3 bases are TGTGCCAGCAGCCCCCACACCTATGGCTACACCTTC.

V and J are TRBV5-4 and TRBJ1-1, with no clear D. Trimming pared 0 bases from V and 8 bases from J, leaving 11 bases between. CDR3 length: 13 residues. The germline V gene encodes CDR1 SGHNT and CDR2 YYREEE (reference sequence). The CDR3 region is CASSLDSSREAFF. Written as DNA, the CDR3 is TGTGCCAGCAGCTTGGATTCTTCGAGAGAAGCTTTCTTT.

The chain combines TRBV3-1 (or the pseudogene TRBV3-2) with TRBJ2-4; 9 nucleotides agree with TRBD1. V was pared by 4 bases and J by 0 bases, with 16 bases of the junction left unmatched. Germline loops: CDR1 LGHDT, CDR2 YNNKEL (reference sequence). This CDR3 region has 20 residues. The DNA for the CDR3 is TGTGCCAGCAGCCCATCTAAGAGAGGGACAGGGATTGTAGCCAAAAACATTCAGTACTTC. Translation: CASSPSKRGTGIVAKNIQYF.

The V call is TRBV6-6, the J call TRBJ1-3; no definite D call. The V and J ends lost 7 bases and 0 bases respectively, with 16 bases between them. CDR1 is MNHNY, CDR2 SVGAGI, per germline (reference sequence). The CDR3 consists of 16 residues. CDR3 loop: CASILDTYNSGNTIYF. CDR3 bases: TGTGCCAGCATCCTCGACACCTACAACTCTGGAAACACCATATATTTT.

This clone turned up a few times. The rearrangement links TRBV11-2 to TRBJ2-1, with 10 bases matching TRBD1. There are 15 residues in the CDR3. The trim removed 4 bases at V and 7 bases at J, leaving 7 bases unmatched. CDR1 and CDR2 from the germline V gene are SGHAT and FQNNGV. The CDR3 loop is CASSSLRDRGNEQFF. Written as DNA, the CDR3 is TGTGCCAGCAGCTCTCTACGGGACAGGGGTAATGAGCAGTTCTTC.

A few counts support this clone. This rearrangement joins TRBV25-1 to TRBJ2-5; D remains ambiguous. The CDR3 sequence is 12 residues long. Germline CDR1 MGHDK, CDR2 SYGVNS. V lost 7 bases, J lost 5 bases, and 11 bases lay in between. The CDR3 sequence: CASNNSSETQYF. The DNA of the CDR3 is TGTGCCAGCAATAACTCTTCTGAGACCCAGTACTTC. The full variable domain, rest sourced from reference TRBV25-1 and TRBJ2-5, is EADIYQTPRYLVIGTGKKITLECSQTMGHDKMYWYQQDPGMELHLIHYSYGVNSTEKGDLSSESTVSRIRTEHFPLTLESARPSHTSQYLCASNNSSETQYFGPGTRLLVL.

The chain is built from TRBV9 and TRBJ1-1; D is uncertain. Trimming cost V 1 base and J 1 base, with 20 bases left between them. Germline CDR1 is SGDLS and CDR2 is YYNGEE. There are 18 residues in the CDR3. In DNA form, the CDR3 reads TGTGCCAGCAGCGTAAGCCCCCAACGTTCGGGGAGGAACACTGAAGCTTTCTTT. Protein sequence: CASSVSPQRSGRNTEAFF.

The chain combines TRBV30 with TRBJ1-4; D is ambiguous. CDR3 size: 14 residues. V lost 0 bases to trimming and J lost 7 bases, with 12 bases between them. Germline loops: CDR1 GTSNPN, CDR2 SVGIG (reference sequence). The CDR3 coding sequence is TGTGCCTGGAGTGTCCCATCGCGTAGTGAAAAACTGTTTTTT. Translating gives CAWSVPSRSEKLFF.

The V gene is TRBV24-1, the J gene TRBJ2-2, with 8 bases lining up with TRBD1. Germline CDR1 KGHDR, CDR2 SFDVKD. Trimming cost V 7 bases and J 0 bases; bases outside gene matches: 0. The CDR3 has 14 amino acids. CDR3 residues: CATRDRANTGELFF. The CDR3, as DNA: TGTGCCACCAGGGACAGGGCGAACACCGGGGAGCTGTTTTTT.

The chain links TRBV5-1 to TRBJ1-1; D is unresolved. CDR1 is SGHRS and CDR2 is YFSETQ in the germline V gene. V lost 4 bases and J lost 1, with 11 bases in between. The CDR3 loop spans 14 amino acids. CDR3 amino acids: CASSESSQNTEAFF. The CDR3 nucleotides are TGCGCCAGCAGCGAGTCGAGCCAGAACACTGAAGCTTTCTTT.

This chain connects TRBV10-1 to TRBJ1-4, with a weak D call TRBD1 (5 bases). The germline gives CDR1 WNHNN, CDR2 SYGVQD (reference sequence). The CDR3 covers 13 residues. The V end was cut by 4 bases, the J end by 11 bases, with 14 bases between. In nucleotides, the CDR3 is TGCGCCAGCAGTGGGGGACGCGGAGGGAAACTGTTTTTT. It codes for CASSGGRGGKLFF.

The CDR3 loop is CASSVPGTSGYNEQFF. In DNA, the CDR3 is TGTGCCAGCAGCGTCCCCGGGACTAGCGGATACAATGAGCAGTTCTTC. This chain links TRBV11-2 with TRBJ2-1, with 11 nucleotides matching TRBD2. The CDR3 is 16 residues long. Germline V CDR1 and CDR2: SGHAT, FQNNGV. The J segment lost 4 bases and the V segment lost 5 bases, leaving 7 bases of the junction unmatched.